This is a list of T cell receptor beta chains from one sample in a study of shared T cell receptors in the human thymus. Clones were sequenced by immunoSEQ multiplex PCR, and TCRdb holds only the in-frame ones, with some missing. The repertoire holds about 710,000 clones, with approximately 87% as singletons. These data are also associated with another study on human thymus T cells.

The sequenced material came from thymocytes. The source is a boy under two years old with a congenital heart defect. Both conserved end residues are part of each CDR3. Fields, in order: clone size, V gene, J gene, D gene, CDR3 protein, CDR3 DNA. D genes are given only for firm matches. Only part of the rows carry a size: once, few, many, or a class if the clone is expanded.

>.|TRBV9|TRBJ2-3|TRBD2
CASKPPTLAGDWDTQYF
TGTGCCAGCAAACCACCGACTCTAGCGGGGGATTGGGATACGCAGTATTTT
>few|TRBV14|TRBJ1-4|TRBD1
CASSPGTATNEKLFF
TGTGCCAGCAGCCCCGGGACAGCAACTAATGAAAAACTGTTTTTT
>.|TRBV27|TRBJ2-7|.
CASSTLDAPGEQYF
TGTGCCAGCAGTACCCTAGACGCGCCGGGAGAGCAGTACTTC
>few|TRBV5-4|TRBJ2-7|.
CASSSSGGPNYEQYF
TGTGCCAGCAGCTCCAGCGGTGGGCCCAACTACGAGCAGTACTTC
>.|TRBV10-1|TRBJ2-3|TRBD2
CASSEGLAGDTDTQYF
TGCGCCAGCAGTGAGGGGCTAGCGGGAGATACAGATACGCAGTATTTT
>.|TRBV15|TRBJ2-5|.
CATSRDTGKMEETQYF
TGTGCCACCAGCAGAGATACAGGAAAAATGGAAGAGACCCAGTACTTC
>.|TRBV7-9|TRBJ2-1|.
CASSPHPRGTHSYNEQFF
TGTGCCAGCAGCCCCCACCCGAGAGGGACTCACTCCTACAATGAGCAGTTCTTC
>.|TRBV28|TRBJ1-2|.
CASEGNENYGYTF
TGTGCCAGCGAGGGTAACGAAAACTATGGCTACACCTTC
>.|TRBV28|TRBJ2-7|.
CASSFRLAGEYEQYF
TGTGCCAGCAGTTTTAGGCTAGCCGGCGAATACGAGCAGTACTTC
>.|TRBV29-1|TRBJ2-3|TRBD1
CSGLWTGSTDTQYF
TGCAGCGGCCTCTGGACAGGTAGCACAGATACGCAGTATTTT
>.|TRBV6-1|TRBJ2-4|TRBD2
CASSEVGRTLLAKNIQYF
TGTGCCAGCAGTGAAGTCGGGAGGACTCTTCTAGCCAAAAACATTCAGTACTTC
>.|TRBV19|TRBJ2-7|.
CASSKLDTGLYEQYF
TGTGCCAGTAGTAAATTAGATACCGGTCTTTACGAGCAGTACTTC
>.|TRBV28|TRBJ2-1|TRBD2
CASSSGIGRRGGPREQFF
TGTGCCAGCAGTTCAGGGATAGGTCGGCGGGGGGGGCCTCGTGAGCAGTTCTTC
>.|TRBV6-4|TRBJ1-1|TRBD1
CASSNGTGLRAFF
TGTGCCAGCAGTAATGGGACAGGCCTTCGGGCTTTCTTT
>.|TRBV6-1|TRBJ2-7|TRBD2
CASSEPLAVSSYEQYF
TGTGCCAGCAGTGAACCTCTAGCGGTAAGCTCCTACGAGCAGTACTTC
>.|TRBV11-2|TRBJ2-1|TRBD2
CASSGGTSGKGYNEQFF
TGTGCCAGCAGCGGGGGGACTAGCGGGAAGGGGTACAATGAGCAGTTCTTC
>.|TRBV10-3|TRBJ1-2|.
CAISESTQDGYTF
TGTGCCATCAGTGAGTCGACCCAGGATGGCTACACCTTC
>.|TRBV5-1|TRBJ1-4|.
CASSGAGEVSDVEKLFF
TGCGCCAGCAGTGGGGCAGGGGAAGTTAGCGACGTGGAAAAACTGTTTTTT
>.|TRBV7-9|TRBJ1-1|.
CASSLAPEGWVNTEAFF
TGTGCCAGCAGCTTAGCCCCGGAGGGATGGGTCAACACTGAAGCTTTCTTT
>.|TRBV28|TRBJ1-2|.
CAIHNRVTAGYTF
TGTGCCATCCACAACAGGGTTACCGCTGGCTACACCTTC
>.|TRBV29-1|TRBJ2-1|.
CSVLWGPLRVGNEQFF
TGCAGCGTCCTGTGGGGGCCACTCCGGGTTGGCAATGAGCAGTTCTTC
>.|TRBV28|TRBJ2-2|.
CASIFTGGATGELFF
TGTGCCAGCATTTTCACAGGAGGGGCCACCGGGGAGCTGTTTTTT
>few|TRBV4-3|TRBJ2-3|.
CASSQDEACASTDTQYF
TGCGCCAGCAGCCAAGATGAAGCTTGCGCTAGCACAGATACGCAGTATTTT